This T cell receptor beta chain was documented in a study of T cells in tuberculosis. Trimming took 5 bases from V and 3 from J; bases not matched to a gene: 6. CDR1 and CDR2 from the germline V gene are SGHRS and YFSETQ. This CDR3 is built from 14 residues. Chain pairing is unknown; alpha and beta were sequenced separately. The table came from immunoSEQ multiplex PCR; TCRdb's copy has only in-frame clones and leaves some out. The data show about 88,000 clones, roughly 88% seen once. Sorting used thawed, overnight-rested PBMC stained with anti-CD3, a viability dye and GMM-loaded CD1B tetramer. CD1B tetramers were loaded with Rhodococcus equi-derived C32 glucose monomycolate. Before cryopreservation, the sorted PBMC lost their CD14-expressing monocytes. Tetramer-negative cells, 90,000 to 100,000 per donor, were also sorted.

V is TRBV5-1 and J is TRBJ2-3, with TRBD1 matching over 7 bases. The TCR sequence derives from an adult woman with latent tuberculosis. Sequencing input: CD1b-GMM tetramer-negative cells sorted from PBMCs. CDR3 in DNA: TGCGCCAGCAGACTTGACAGGGTGACAGATACGCAGTATTTT. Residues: CASRLDRVTDTQYF.